A single sample is the source of the 24 T cell receptor beta chains below, sequenced in a study of patients and donors after allogeneic stem cell transplantation. MiXCR was run by TCRdb on the RT-PCR reads, yielding one entry per CDR3 protein. The sample comprises more than 150,000 distinct CDR3 sequences, about 24% of which are singletons, and around 26% rests with the top ten. Sequenced input: blood, either unsorted or a sorted T cell fraction (not recorded which). All receptors derive from a human donor who was either an allogeneic HSCT recipient or a stem cell or donor lymphocyte infusion donor (not recorded which). It is not recorded whose cells these are; they may come from a transplant donor.

The chain joins TRBV21-1 to TRBJ2-2; the table names TRBD1, a call not compared with the DNA. TRBV21-1 is a recognized pseudogene. This CDR3 contains 16 residues. DNA of the CDR3: TGTGCCAGCAGCACCCCCTCAGGACTGAACACCGGGGAGCTGTTTTTT. Translated, it gives CASSTPSGLNTGELFF.

CDR3 sequence (DNA): TGTGCCAGCAGTTCTCAACAGGGGGCTGAAGCTTTCTTT. Protein: CASSSQQGAEAFF. V usage is TRBV28 and J usage is TRBJ1-1; 8 nucleotides line up with TRBD1. The CDR3 is made up of 13 amino acids. J gave up 6 bases and V 4 bases, and 4 bases lay outside the gene matches. Germline CDR1 and CDR2: MDHEN and SYDVKM.

The table lists this clonotype with a few counts. The chain joins TRBV14 to TRBJ2-3; TRBD2 matches at 10 bases. Looked up from germline, CDR1 is SGHDN and CDR2 is FVKESK. The CDR3 spans 16 residues. The ends lost 0 bases at V and 8 bases at J; junction bases unmatched: 8. CDR3 coding DNA: TGTGCCAGCAGCCAAGATCGGCTAGCGGGAGTCCTTACGCAGTATTTT. Its protein product is CASSQDRLAGVLTQYF. The full variable domain, in which reference TRBV14 and TRBJ2-3 provide the parts outside the CDR3, is EAGVTQFPSHSVIEKGQTVTLRCDPISGHDNLYWYRRVMGKEIKFLLHFVKESKQDESGMPNNRFLAERTGGTYSTLKVQPAELEDSGVYFCASSQDRLAGVLTQYFGPGTRLTVL.

This clonotype was detected a few times. The genes are TRBV20-1 and TRBJ1-2; 7 bases are a match to TRBD1. V dropped 6 bases and J dropped 0; count of bases not matched to a gene: 4. Germline V gives CDR1 DFQATT, CDR2 SNEGSKA (reference sequence). This CDR3 contains 13 residues. The CDR3 nucleotides are TGCAGTGCCTCCGGGACAGCTAACTATGGCTACACCTTC. Amino acids: CSASGTANYGYTF.

The genes are TRBV12-3 or TRBV12-4 and TRBJ2-2; no definite D call. The V gene lost 3 bases and the J gene lost 5 bases, with 16 bases spanning the gap. This CDR3 has 16 residues. The CDR3 coding sequence is TGTGCCAGCAGTTTGGATTACCCGTACGAGACCGGGGAGCTGTTTTTT. Translating gives CASSLDYPYETGELFF.

The chain combines TRBV11-1 with TRBJ2-2, with D perhaps given as TRBD1 or TRBD2 (5 bases each). From germline, CDR1 is SGHAT and CDR2 FQDESV (reference sequence). The CDR3 runs 14 residues. Trimming took off 4 bases at V and 7 bases at J, with 13 bases between the two ends. The CDR3 DNA reads TGTGCCAGCAGCTCCAGCAGGGAGAGCGGGGAGCTGTTTTTT. As protein: CASSSSRESGELFF.

This clonotype was observed a handful of times. The chain is built from TRBV7-9 and TRBJ1-5, with D perhaps TRBD1 (6 bases). This CDR3 contains 17 residues. V was trimmed by 2 bases and J by 3 bases, leaving 17 bases between them. CDR1 and CDR2 (germline): SEHNR, FQNEAQ (reference sequence). CDR3 DNA: TGTGCCAGCAGCTTAACTCCGGGACATGGGGACAATCAGCCCCAGCATTTT. Translation: CASSLTPGHGDNQPQHF.

This rearrangement joins TRBV20-1 to TRBJ2-7, with TRBD2 identical over 7 bases. The CDR3 is made up of 14 amino acids. J was trimmed by 4 bases and V by 3 bases; bases with no gene match: 9. Germline V gene lookup returns CDR1 DFQATT and CDR2 SNEGSKA (reference sequence). This CDR3 reads CSARGGETPYEQYF. The DNA of the CDR3 is TGCAGTGCTAGGGGAGGGGAGACTCCTTACGAGCAGTACTTC.

This clonotype was seen a few times. This chain joins TRBV7-3 and TRBJ2-1, with a possible D match to TRBD2 (6 bases). Looked up from germline, CDR1 is SGHTA and CDR2 is FQGTGA. Trimming pared 6 bases from V and 0 bases from J, leaving 9 bases between. This CDR3 is 14 amino acids long. The CDR3 spells CASRLAGSYNEQFF. CDR3 bases: TGTGCCAGCAGACTAGCCGGCTCCTACAATGAGCAGTTCTTC.

The rearrangement links TRBV6-1 to TRBJ1-5; TRBD1 agrees at 7 bases. After removal of 8 bases from V and 0 bases from J, the junction contained 4 bases not matched to a gene. Germline lookup yields CDR1 MNHNS and CDR2 SASEGT. The CDR3 runs to 14 residues. CDR3 in amino acids: CASRQGYSNQPQHF. The CDR3 nucleotides read TGTGCCAGCCGACAGGGTTATAGCAATCAGCCCCAGCATTTT.

A note on this clonotype: This CDR3 fails to terminate in the conserved phenylalanine or tryptophan, so it likely reflects a read error. V usage is TRBV20-1 and J usage is TRBJ1-1; D might be TRBD1 (5 bases). The V end was cut by 6 bases, the J end by 1 base, with 18 bases between. CDR3 length: 15 residues. Germline V lookup: CDR1 DFQATT, CDR2 SNEGSKA (reference sequence). The chain's CDR3 is CSAGGGATRNTEAFS. As DNA, the CDR3 is TGCAGTGCCGGGGGTGGCGCGACCAGGAACACTGAAGCTTTCTCT.

Ten or more counts support this clonotype. V is TRBV5-1 and J is TRBJ1-1; TRBD1 matches at 7 bases. The trim removed 4 bases at V and 3 bases at J, leaving 6 bases unmatched. The germline V gene has CDR1 SGHRS and CDR2 YFSETQ. There are 14 residues in the CDR3. The CDR3 region is CASSGQDMDTEAFF. CDR3 DNA: TGCGCCAGCAGCGGACAGGATATGGACACTGAAGCTTTCTTT.

The gene calls are TRBV12-3 or TRBV12-4 and TRBJ2-3; the match to TRBD1 covers 9 bases. This CDR3 has 14 amino acids. Trimming took 2 bases from V and 7 from J; bases not matched to a gene: 4. Here the CDR3 reads CASSLIQGANTQYF. As DNA, the CDR3 is TGTGCCAGCAGTTTAATACAGGGGGCAAATACGCAGTATTTT.

This chain joins TRBV7-9 and TRBJ1-2; D is perhaps TRBD1 (6 bases). Deletions cut 3 bases from V and 2 bases from J, with 10 bases between. Germline CDR1 reads SEHNR; CDR2 reads FQNEAQ (reference sequence). The CDR3 is 14 residues long. The CDR3 DNA reads as TGTGCCAGCAGCTTGGGGGCAGCGAACTATGGCTACACCTTC. This translates into CASSLGAANYGYTF.

In its sample, this clonotype was seen many times. The chain employs TRBV29-1 and TRBJ1-2; D gene unclear. Germline V gene data show CDR1 as SQVTM and CDR2 as ANQGSEA. The germline V and J ends were trimmed by 3 bases and 8 bases, with 1 base remaining between them. The CDR3 has 8 residues. Here the CDR3 DNA reads TGCAGCGTTGACGGCTACACCTTC. This sequence encodes CSVDGYTF.

This clonotype came up a few times. The gene calls are TRBV7-9 and TRBJ2-7; TRBD2 might be the D (5 bases). The V gene's germline CDR1 is SEHNR and CDR2 FQNEAQ (reference sequence). Between the trimmed V and J ends, which lost 5 bases and 1 base, there was a span of 21 bases. This CDR3 is built from 17 residues. This chain's CDR3 is CASSPKGDYPRSYEQYF. The CDR3 region has the DNA TGTGCCAGCAGCCCGAAGGGCGACTACCCGAGGTCCTACGAGCAGTACTTC.

CDR3 sequence: CASIGGLAGKYQETQYF. Written as DNA, the CDR3 is TGTGCCAGCATCGGGGGCCTAGCGGGGAAGTACCAAGAGACCCAGTACTTC. The chain uses TRBV6-2 or TRBV6-3 and TRBJ2-5; the match to TRBD2 covers 9 bases. Trimming removed 7 bases from V and 0 bases from J; junction bases left unmatched: 12. In germline, CDR1 is MNHEY, CDR2 SVGEGT. The CDR3 extends over 17 amino acids.

This clonotype was counted a few times. The V call is TRBV2, the J call TRBJ2-1, with D possibly being TRBD1 (6 bases). This CDR3 region has 12 residues. The germline V gene encodes CDR1 SNHLY and CDR2 FYNNEI. Trimming removed 1 base at V and 16 bases at J, with 14 bases between. CDR3 bases: TGTGCCAGCAGTGAAGACCAGGGGTGGTCTTTCTTC. This translates into CASSEDQGWSFF.

The chain joins TRBV7-6 to TRBJ2-1; weak D call: TRBD1 (6 bases). V was cut by 4 bases and J by 0 bases, with 16 bases left in between. Per germline, CDR1 SGHVS and CDR2 FNYEAQ. The CDR3 contains 17 residues. The CDR3 sequence: CASSYPKTGASYNEQFF. CDR3 nucleotides: TGTGCCAGCAGCTACCCTAAGACAGGCGCCTCCTACAATGAGCAGTTCTTC.

The chain is built from TRBV20-1 and TRBJ2-3; 8 nucleotides match TRBD2. V dropped 0 bases and J dropped 1; count of bases not matched to a gene: 21. Germline V gene sequence: CDR1 DFQATT, CDR2 SNEGSKA (reference sequence). This CDR3 has 21 amino acids. For the CDR3, the DNA is TGCAGTGCTAGAGATATGTGGAGTGGGAGCGGGAGAACCATTGGCACAGATACGCAGTATTTT. Amino acid sequence: CSARDMWSGSGRTIGTDTQYF.

The rearrangement uses TRBV24-1 and TRBJ2-2; tentative D call: TRBD2 (5 bases). Germline V gene data show CDR1 as KGHDR and CDR2 as SFDVKD. V lost 4 bases, J lost 6 bases, and 17 bases lay in between. This CDR3 has 16 amino acids. DNA for the CDR3: TGTGCCACCAGTGAGCCCACCCCAGGCGGGCCCGGGGAGCTGTTTTTT. Translation gives CATSEPTPGGPGELFF.

The rearrangement links TRBV12-5 to TRBJ2-1, with D uncertain. CDR3 length: 16 amino acids. V lost 2 bases and J lost 0, with 11 bases in between. Germline CDR1 and CDR2: LGHNT and FRNRAP. CDR3 sequence reads: CASGLSRIYSYNEQFF. The CDR3 DNA reads TGTGCTAGTGGTTTGAGCCGGATATACTCCTACAATGAGCAGTTCTTC. Together with reference TRBV12-5 and TRBJ2-1, the CDR3 gives the full variable domain: DARVTQTPRHKVTEMGQEVTMRCQPILGHNTVFWYRQTMMQGLELLAYFRNRAPLDDSGMPKDRFSAEMPDATLATLKIQPSEPRDSAVYFCASGLSRIYSYNEQFFGPGTRLTVL.

This clonotype was found many times. The chain has TRBV5-1 and TRBJ1-2; 8 nucleotides match TRBD1. The CDR3 loop spans 14 amino acids. J gave up 7 bases and V 4 bases, and 9 bases lay outside the gene matches. From germline, CDR1 is SGHRS and CDR2 YFSETQ. The CDR3 DNA reads TGCGCCAGCAGCCCCGGGACGACAGGGGCTGGCTACACCTTC. Its translation: CASSPGTTGAGYTF.

This clonotype was seen a few times. The chain combines TRBV29-1 with TRBJ1-4, with D possibly matching TRBD1 (6 bases). The CDR3 length is 14 residues. CDR1 and CDR2 from the germline V gene are SQVTM and ANQGSEA. The V end was cut by 4 bases, the J end by 8 bases, with 17 bases between. The CDR3: CSVVPTGHREKLFF. The CDR3 DNA reads as TGCAGCGTTGTCCCGACAGGCCATCGGGAAAAACTGTTTTTT.